This passage covers 4 T cell receptor beta chains from one sample sequenced in a study of hypomethylating agent response in myelodysplastic syndrome (TCRdb year 2021). Libraries were built with the immunoSEQ multiplex PCR assay. As stored in TCRdb, this immuneACCESS dataset retains in-frame rearrangements with V and J assigned. A fraction of the clones does not appear; measured against another copy, unresolved V genes explain less than half of the discrepancy, and the remainder lacks a known reason. This sample holds approximately 1,600 clones; 83% were observed only once. The ten largest make up roughly 19% of the sample. The sample was bone marrow, taken before or after starting hypomethylating agent treatment for myelodysplastic syndrome (not recorded which). These receptors were collected from a human donor with myelodysplastic syndrome.

This clone was found a few times. As DNA, the CDR3 is TGTGCCAGCAGCTCTGGGACGCCGAGCACAGATACGCAGTATTTT. Its protein is CASSSGTPSTDTQYF. The V call is TRBV7-2, the J call TRBJ2-3; D may be TRBD1 or TRBD2 (5 bases each). V was clipped by 4 bases and J by 0 bases, with 11 bases between them. Germline CDR1 SGHTA, CDR2 FQGNSA. The length of the CDR3 is 15 residues.

The chain joins TRBV6-5 to TRBJ2-7; D may be TRBD1 (5 bases). There are 14 residues in the CDR3. The germline CDR1 and CDR2 sequences are MNHEY and SVGAGI. Trimming removed 0 bases from V and 13 bases from J, with 19 bases in between. CDR3: CASSYSSRTRNLYF. The CDR3, as DNA: TGTGCCAGCAGTTACTCGAGTAGGACACGGAACCTCTACTTC.

The chain employs TRBV7-5 and TRBJ2-7; the listed D gene, TRBD2, was not tested against the DNA. TRBV7-5 is tagged as a pseudogene. The CDR3 spans 12 residues. The CDR3 coding sequence is TGTGTCAGAAGCTTAGGACTCTACGAGCAGTACTTC. Protein product: CVRSLGLYEQYF.

The chain couples TRBV28 to TRBJ1-1, with 7 positions matching TRBD1. J gave up 0 bases and V 7 bases, and 8 bases lay outside the gene matches. The CDR3 is 15 residues long. Germline CDR1 MDHEN, CDR2 SYDVKM. CDR3 coding DNA: TGTGCCAGCACCGATCGACAGGGAATGAACACTGAAGCTTTCTTT. Translation gives CASTDRQGMNTEAFF.